Presented here are 8 T cell receptor beta chains from one specimen sequenced in a study of T cell changes during pregnancy in multiple sclerosis. This table comes from immunoSEQ multiplex PCR, and its TCRdb copy is limited to in-frame clones, with some not included. The table lists tens of thousands of clones, about nine tenths of them singletons. This material consisted of peripheral blood, taken in the third trimester of pregnancy. Receptors originate from a female donor in good health, enrolled as a control in a pregnancy study.

The chain has TRBV4-2 and TRBJ1-2, with D tentatively TRBD1 (5 bases). The length of the CDR3 is 16 residues. The V and J ends lost 4 bases and 2 bases respectively, with 17 bases between them. Germline V gives CDR1 LGHNA, CDR2 YNFKEQ. The CDR3 nucleotides read TGTGCCAGCAGCCCCCGCCCTGGACAACTAAACTATGGCTACACCTTC. Protein: CASSPRPGQLNYGYTF.

This chain links TRBV29-1 with TRBJ1-1; the D is unclear. This CDR3 spans 11 amino acids. Trimming took off 5 bases at V and 2 bases at J, with 6 bases between the two ends. CDR1 is SQVTM, CDR2 ANQGSEA, per germline. CDR3 loop: CSVPTNTEAFF. CDR3 nucleotides: TGCAGCGTTCCAACAAACACTGAAGCTTTCTTT.

This chain connects TRBV7-6 to TRBJ2-7; TRBD2 might be the D (7 bases). The V end lost 2 bases, the J end lost 0 bases, and 11 bases lay between the germline ends. The CDR3 is made up of 15 amino acids. Germline CDR1 is SGHVS and CDR2 is FNYEAQ. The CDR3 DNA reads TGTGCCAGCAGCTTAAAAGGGGGGGGCTCCTACGAGCAGTACTTC. Translated: CASSLKGGGSYEQYF.

V is TRBV6-5 and J is TRBJ2-3, with TRBD1 matching 8 bases. The V gene's germline CDR1 is MNHEY and CDR2 SVGAGI. The length of the CDR3 is 15 residues. The ends lost 0 bases at V and 1 base at J; junction bases unmatched: 0. The DNA of the CDR3 is TGTGCCAGCAGTTACTCGGGACAGGGCACAGATACGCAGTATTTT. Translated: CASSYSGQGTDTQYF.

The V call is TRBV2, the J call TRBJ1-2, with 9 bases matching TRBD1. V dropped 6 bases and J dropped 3; count of bases not matched to a gene: 5. This CDR3 has 14 residues. Germline assignment: CDR1 SNHLY and CDR2 FYNNEI. DNA of the CDR3: TGTGCCAGCAGAGTACAGGGGGCCGACTATGGCTACACCTTC. Its translation is CASRVQGADYGYTF.

This sequence joins TRBV27 and TRBJ1-2, with 7 bases identical to TRBD1. The trim removed 5 bases at V and 4 bases at J, leaving 7 bases unmatched. Germline V lookup: CDR1 MNHEY, CDR2 SMNVEV (reference sequence). The CDR3 loop spans 14 amino acids. CDR3 amino acids: CASSDQGGSYGYTF. DNA for the CDR3: TGTGCCAGCAGTGACCAAGGGGGCAGCTATGGCTACACCTTC.

This rearrangement joins TRBV7-2 to TRBJ1-5; D not certain. The CDR3 covers 17 residues. Trimming stripped 2 bases from V and 3 bases from J, with 17 bases between. The V gene's germline CDR1 is SGHTA and CDR2 FQGNSA. The CDR3: CASSLSPPTRYNQPQHF. The CDR3 region has the DNA TGTGCCAGCAGCTTAAGTCCTCCCACCAGATACAATCAGCCCCAGCATTTT.

V usage is TRBV27 and J usage is TRBJ2-4; 8 positions agree with TRBD1. The germline gives CDR1 MNHEY, CDR2 SMNVEV (reference sequence). Unmatched junction bases numbered 6, after V lost 6 bases and J lost 5 bases. CDR3 length: 14 amino acids. In DNA, the CDR3 is TGTGCCAGCAGCCCAGGGGGCTCTGAAAACATTCAGTACTTC. The encoded protein is CASSPGGSENIQYF.